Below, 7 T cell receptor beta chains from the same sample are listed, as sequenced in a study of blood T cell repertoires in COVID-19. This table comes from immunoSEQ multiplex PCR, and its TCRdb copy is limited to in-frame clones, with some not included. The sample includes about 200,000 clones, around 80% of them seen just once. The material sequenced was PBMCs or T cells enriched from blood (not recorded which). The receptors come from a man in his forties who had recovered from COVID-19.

The CDR3 protein is CATSEAGRNYGYTF. The CDR3 DNA reads TGTGCCACCAGTGAGGCAGGGAGGAACTATGGCTACACCTTC. V usage is TRBV24-1 and J usage is TRBJ1-2, with D perhaps TRBD1 (5 bases). Germline-derived CDR1 and CDR2 are KGHDR and SFDVKD. The CDR3 consists of 14 residues. The germline V and J ends were trimmed by 4 bases and 2 bases, with 10 bases remaining between them.

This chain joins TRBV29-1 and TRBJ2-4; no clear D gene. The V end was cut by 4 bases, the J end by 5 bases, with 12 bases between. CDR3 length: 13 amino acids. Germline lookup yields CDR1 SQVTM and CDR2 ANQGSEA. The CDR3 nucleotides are TGCAGCGTTGGATTAGGAGCAGAAAACATTCAGTACTTC. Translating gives CSVGLGAENIQYF. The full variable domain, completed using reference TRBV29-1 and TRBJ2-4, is SAVISQKPSRDICQRGTSLTIQCQVDSQVTMMFWYRQQPGQSLTLIATANQGSEATYESGFVIDKFPISRPNLTFSTLTVSNMSPEDSSIYLCSVGLGAENIQYFGAGTRLSVL.

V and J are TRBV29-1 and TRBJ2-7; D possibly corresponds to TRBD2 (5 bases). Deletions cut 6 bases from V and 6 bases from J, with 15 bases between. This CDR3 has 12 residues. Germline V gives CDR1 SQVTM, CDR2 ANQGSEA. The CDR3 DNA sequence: TGCAGCGTATTAGGAGGTGCGATCGAGCAGTACTTC. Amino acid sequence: CSVLGGAIEQYF.

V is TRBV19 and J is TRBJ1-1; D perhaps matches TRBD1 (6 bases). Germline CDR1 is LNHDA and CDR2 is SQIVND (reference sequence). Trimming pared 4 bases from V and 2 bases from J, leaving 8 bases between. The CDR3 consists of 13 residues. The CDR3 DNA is TGTGCCAGTAGTAGGACAGCCAACACTGAAGCTTTCTTT. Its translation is CASSRTANTEAFF.

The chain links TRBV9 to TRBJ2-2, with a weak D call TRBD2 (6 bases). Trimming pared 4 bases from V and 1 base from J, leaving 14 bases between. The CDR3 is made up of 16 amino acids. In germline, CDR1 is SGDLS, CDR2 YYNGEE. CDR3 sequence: CASSFQATRNTGELFF. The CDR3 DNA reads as TGTGCCAGCAGCTTCCAGGCGACTAGGAACACCGGGGAGCTGTTTTTT.

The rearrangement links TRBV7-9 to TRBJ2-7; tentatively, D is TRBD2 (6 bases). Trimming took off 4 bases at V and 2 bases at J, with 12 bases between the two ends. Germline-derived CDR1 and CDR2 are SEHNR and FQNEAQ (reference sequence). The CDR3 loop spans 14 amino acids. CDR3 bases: TGTGCCAGCAGCTCGGGGGTAGGGCCCTACGAGCAGTACTTC. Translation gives CASSSGVGPYEQYF.

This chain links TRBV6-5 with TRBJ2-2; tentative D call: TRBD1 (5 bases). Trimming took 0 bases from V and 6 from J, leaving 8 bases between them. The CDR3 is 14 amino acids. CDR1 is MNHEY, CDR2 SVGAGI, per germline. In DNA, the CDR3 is TGTGCCAGCAGTTACTCGCCAGGGTCCGGGGAGCTGTTTTTT. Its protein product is CASSYSPGSGELFF.